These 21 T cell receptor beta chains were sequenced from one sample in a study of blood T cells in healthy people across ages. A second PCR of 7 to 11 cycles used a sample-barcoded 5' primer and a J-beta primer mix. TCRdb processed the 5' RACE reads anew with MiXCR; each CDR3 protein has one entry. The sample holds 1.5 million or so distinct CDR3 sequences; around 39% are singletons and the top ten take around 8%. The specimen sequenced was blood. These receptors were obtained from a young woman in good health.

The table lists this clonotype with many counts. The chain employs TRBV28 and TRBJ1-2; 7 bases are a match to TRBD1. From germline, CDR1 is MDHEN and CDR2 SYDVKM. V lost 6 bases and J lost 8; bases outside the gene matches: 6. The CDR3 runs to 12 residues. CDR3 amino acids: CASSATGVGYTF. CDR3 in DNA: TGTGCCAGCAGCGCTACAGGGGTCGGCTACACCTTC.

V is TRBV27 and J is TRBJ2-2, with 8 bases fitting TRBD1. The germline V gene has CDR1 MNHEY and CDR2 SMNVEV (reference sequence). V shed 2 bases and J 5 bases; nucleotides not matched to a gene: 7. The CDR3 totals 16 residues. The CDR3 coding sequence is TGTGCCAGCAGTTTACAGACAGGGGCCGCGACCGGGGAGCTGTTTTTT. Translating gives CASSLQTGAATGELFF.

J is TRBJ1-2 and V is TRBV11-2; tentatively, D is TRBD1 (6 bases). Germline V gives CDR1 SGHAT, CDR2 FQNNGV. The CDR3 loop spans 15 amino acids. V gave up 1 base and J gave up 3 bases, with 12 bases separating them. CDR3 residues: CASSLVVGGHYGYTF. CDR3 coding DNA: TGTGCCAGCAGCTTAGTGGTAGGGGGGCACTATGGCTACACCTTC.

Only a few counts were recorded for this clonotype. The CDR3 DNA reads as TGTGCCAGCCGTCCCGGGGCGATAAGCTCCTACGAGCAGTACTTC. It translates to CASRPGAISSYEQYF. J is TRBJ2-7 and V is TRBV28; TRBD1 or TRBD2 may be the D gene (5 bases each). Germline V gene sequence: CDR1 MDHEN, CDR2 SYDVKM. CDR3 length equals 15 residues. V lost 8 bases and J 0 bases, leaving 17 bases between the germline ends.

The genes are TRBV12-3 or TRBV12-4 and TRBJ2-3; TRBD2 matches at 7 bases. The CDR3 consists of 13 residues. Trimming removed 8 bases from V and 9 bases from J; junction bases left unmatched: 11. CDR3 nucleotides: TGTGCCAGCGGTCGTGGGGGGGTGGAGACGCAGTATTTT. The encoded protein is CASGRGGVETQYF.

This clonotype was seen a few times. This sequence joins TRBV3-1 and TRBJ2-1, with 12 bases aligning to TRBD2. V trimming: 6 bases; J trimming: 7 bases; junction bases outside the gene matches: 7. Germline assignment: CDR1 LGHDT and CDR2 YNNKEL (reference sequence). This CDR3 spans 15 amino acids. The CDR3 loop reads CASRLTSGGLNEQFF. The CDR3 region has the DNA TGTGCCAGCAGACTTACTAGCGGGGGGCTAAATGAGCAGTTCTTC.

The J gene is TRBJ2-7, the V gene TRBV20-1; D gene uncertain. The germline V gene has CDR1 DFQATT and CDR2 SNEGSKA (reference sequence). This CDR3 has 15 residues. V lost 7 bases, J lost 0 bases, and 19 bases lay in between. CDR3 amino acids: CSGAKYGPLSYEQYF. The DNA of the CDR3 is TGCAGTGGTGCCAAATACGGACCGCTCTCCTACGAGCAGTACTTC.

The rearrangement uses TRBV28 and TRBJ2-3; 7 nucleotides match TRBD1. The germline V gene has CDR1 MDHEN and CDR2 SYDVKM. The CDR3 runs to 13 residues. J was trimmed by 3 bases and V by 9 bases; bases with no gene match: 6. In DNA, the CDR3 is TGTGCCAGTTGTCGACAGGGTACAGATACGCAGTATTTT. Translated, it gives CASCRQGTDTQYF.

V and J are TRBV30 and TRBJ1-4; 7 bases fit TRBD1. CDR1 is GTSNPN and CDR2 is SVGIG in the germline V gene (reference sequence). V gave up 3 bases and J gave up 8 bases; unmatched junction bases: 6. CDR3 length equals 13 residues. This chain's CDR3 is CAWRGGAEEKLFF. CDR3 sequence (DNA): TGTGCCTGGAGAGGGGGCGCCGAGGAAAAACTGTTTTTT.

CDR3 coding DNA: TGTGCCAGCAGCACCGGGGGAGGGGGACGAGGAGAGCAGTACTTC. It translates to CASSTGGGGRGEQYF. The chain recombines TRBV12-3 or TRBV12-4 with TRBJ2-5; TRBD2 is a possible D gene (7 bases). V was pared by 6 bases and J by 11 bases, with 25 bases between. This CDR3 is 15 amino acids long.

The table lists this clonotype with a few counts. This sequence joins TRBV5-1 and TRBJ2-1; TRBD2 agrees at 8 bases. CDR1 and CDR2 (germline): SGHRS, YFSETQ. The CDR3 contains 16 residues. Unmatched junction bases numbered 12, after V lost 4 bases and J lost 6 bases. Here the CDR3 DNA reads TGCGCCAGCAGCCCCCCCGAGAGCGGGAGAAGCAATGAGCAGTTCTTC. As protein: CASSPPESGRSNEQFF.

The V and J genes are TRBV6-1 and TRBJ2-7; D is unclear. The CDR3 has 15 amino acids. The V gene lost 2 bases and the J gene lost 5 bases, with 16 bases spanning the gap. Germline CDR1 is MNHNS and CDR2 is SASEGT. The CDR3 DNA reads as TGTGCCAGCAGTGAACCTAACTGGGGTCTCCACGAGCAGTACTTC. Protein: CASSEPNWGLHEQYF.

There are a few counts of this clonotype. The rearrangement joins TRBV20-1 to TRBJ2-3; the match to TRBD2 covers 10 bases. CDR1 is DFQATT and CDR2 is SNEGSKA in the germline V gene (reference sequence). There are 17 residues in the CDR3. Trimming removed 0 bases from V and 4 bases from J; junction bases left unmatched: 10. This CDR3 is CSARDPSSGGSSDTQYF. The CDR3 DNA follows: TGCAGTGCTAGAGATCCATCTAGCGGGGGTTCATCAGATACGCAGTATTTT.

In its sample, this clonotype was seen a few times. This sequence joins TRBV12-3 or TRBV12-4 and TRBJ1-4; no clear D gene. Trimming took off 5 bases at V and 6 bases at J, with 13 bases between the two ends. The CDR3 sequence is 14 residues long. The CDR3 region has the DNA TGTGCCAGCAGTCCAGCAGGCGGTTATGAAAAACTGTTTTTT. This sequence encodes CASSPAGGYEKLFF.

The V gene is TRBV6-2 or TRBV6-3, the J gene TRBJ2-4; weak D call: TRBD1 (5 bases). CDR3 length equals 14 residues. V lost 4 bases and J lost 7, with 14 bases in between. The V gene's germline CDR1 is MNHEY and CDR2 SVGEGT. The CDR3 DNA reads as TGTGCCAGCAGTTCTGTAGGGGCTGGGAACATTCAGTACTTC. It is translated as CASSSVGAGNIQYF.

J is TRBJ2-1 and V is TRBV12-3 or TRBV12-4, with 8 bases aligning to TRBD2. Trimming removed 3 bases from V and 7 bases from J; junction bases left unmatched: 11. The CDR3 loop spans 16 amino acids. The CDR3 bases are TGTGCCAGCAGTTTCTCCTCCGGGGGGGCCACGAATGAGCAGTTCTTC. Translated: CASSFSSGGATNEQFF.

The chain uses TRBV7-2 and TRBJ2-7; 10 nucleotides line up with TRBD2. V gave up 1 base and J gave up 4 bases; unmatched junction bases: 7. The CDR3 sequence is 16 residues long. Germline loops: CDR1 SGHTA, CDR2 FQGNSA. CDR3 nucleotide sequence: TGTGCCAGCAGCTTAGTGGCTAGCGGGAGAGATTACGAGCAGTACTTC. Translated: CASSLVASGRDYEQYF.

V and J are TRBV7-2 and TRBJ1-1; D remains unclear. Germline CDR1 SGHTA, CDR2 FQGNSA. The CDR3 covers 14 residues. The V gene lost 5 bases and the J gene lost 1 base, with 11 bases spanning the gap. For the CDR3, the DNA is TGTGCCAGCAGCCTGGGCATCCGGAACACTGAAGCTTTCTTT. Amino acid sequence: CASSLGIRNTEAFF.

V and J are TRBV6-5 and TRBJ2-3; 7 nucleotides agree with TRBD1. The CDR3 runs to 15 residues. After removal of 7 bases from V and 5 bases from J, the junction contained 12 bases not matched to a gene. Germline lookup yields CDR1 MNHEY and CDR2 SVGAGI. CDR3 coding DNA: TGTGCCAGCAAACGGGACAGTATTTTAGGAGATACGCAGTATTTT. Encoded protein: CASKRDSILGDTQYF.

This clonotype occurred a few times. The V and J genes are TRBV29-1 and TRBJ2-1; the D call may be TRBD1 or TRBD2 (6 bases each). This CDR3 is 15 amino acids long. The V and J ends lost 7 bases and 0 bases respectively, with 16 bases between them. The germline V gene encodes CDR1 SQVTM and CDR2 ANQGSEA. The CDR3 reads CSADGGPSSYNEQFF. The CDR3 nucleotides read TGCAGCGCCGACGGGGGCCCCTCCTCCTACAATGAGCAGTTCTTC.

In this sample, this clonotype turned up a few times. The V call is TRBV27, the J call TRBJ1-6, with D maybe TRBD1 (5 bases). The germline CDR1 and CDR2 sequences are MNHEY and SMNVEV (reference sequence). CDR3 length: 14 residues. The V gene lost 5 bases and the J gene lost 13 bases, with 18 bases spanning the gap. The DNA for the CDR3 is TGTGCCAGCAGTCCTAAACAGAACCGACAGCCCCTCCACTTT. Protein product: CASSPKQNRQPLHF.